Listed below are T cell receptor beta chains from one sample, sequenced in a study of shared clonotypes between healthy human individuals. Repertoires were generated with immunoSEQ multiplex PCR, while TCRdb's copy carries only in-frame clones and drops some. The top ten hold 0.11% of the sample, which has about 610,000 clones, about 96% seen once. The sample was naive CD8+ T cells sorted from blood. The receptors were gathered from a woman aged 25 to 39 in good health. The CDR3 runs from the conserved cysteine through the conserved F or W. Each record gives: J gene, V gene, D gene, clone size, CDR3 DNA, CDR3 protein. A D gene is named only where the DNA matches it firmly. Clone size is given for some rows only: seen once, a few or many times, or a class if the clone is expanded.

TRBJ2-1 TRBV9 TRBD2 . TGTGCCAGCAGCGTAGTCCAGCGGGAGTTGGGTGAGCAGTTCTTC CASSVVQRELGEQFF
TRBJ2-1 TRBV7-6 . . TGTGCCAGCAGCCCTATAGGTAATGAGCAGTTCTTC CASSPIGNEQFF
TRBJ1-3 TRBV28 . once TGTGCCAGCAGCCTAGAGGACCAACCGGGAAACACCATATATTTT CASSLEDQPGNTIYF
TRBJ2-2 TRBV5-6 TRBD1 once TGTGCCAGCAGCTTAGGACAGGGAGTCCCCGGGGAGCTGTTTTTT CASSLGQGVPGELFF
TRBJ2-5 TRBV11-2 TRBD2 . TGTGCCAGCAGCCTAGGACTAGCAGCTCAAGAGACCCAGTACTTC CASSLGLAAQETQYF
TRBJ2-3 TRBV4-1 . . TGCGCCAGCAGCCAAGTTCTGGGGGATACGCAGTATTTT CASSQVLGDTQYF
TRBJ2-1 TRBV14 . . TGTGCCAGCAGCCAAGATTTCCAGGGGTTATCGAATGAGCAGTTCTTC CASSQDFQGLSNEQFF
TRBJ1-1 TRBV19 . . TGTGCCAGTAGTACTGACCGTAGGATTGGCTACACTGAAGCTTTCTTT CASSTDRRIGYTEAFF
TRBJ1-2 TRBV2 . once TGTGCCAGCAGTGAAGCAGGGCACGGCTACACCTTC CASSEAGHGYTF
TRBJ2-4 TRBV9 . . TGTGCCAGCAGCGCAGAAGAAAACATTCAGTACTTC CASSAEENIQYF
TRBJ1-1 TRBV11-3 TRBD1 . TGTGCCAGCAGCTTCAGGGGGCGATCGAACACTGAAGCTTTCTTT CASSFRGRSNTEAFF
TRBJ2-7 TRBV5-6 . . TGTGCCAGCAGTCACGGGCCGTCCTACGAGCAGTACTTC CASSHGPSYEQYF
TRBJ2-1 TRBV28 . . TGTGCCAGCAGGGTGGGAACCTCCTACAATGAGCAGTTCTTC CASRVGTSYNEQFF
TRBJ2-2 TRBV5-1 TRBD2 . TGCGCCAGCAGCCCATGGGCTAGCGGGAGCACCGGGGAGCTGTTTTTT CASSPWASGSTGELFF
TRBJ1-1 TRBV18 . . TGTGCCAGCTCACCACCGTTCTTTACGGCCCCTGAGGAAGCTTTCTTT CASSPPFFTAPEEAFF
TRBJ1-2 TRBV13 . . TGTGCCAGCAGCTTCCTCGGGGGAAACTATGGCTACACCTTC CASSFLGGNYGYTF
TRBJ1-4 TRBV19 . once TGTGCCGTGCCACCCAGGCGGCGCAACAGGCCCCCTGCAACTAATGAAAAACTGTTTTTT CAVPPRRRNRPPATNEKLFF
TRBJ1-2 TRBV28 TRBD1 . TGTGCCAGCAGTGGGACAGTGGGGGGGTACTATGGCTACACCTTC CASSGTVGGYYGYTF
TRBJ2-7 TRBV27 . . TGTGCCAGCGGGAACTCCTACGAGCAGTACTTC CASGNSYEQYF
TRBJ2-7 TRBV2 TRBD2 . TGTGCCAGCAGTGCGAGCGGGAGCTCCTACGAGCAGTACTTC CASSASGSSYEQYF
TRBJ2-1 TRBV7-3 TRBD2 . TGTGCCAGCAGCTTCTTAGCGGGAGGGTCGAGGGAGCAGTTCTTC CASSFLAGGSREQFF
TRBJ2-1 TRBV30 . . TGTGCCTGCCAGGGAAACGTCGGTGAGCAGTTCTTC CACQGNVGEQFF
TRBJ1-2 TRBV5-8 . . TGTGCCAGCAGCTTGGGAGGGTCCGTCTATGGCTACACCTTC CASSLGGSVYGYTF
TRBJ1-5 TRBV27 . few TGTGCCAGCAGTCACAGGTATAGCAATCAGCCCCAGCATTTT CASSHRYSNQPQHF
TRBJ2-2 TRBV4-1 . . TGCGCCAGCAGCCTAATACTTCTTAACACCGGGGAGCTGTTTTTT CASSLILLNTGELFF
TRBJ2-7 TRBV9 TRBD2 . TGTGCCAGCAGCGTAGCGGGACTAGCGGATTACGAGCAGTACTTC CASSVAGLADYEQYF
TRBJ2-7 TRBV19 . . TGTGCCAGTAGTCCCGGGAGAGTATACGAGCAGTACTTC CASSPGRVYEQYF
TRBJ1-2 TRBV27 . . TGTGCCAGCAGTGCCTCCTCTGGGACAATTCACTATGGCTACACCTTC CASSASSGTIHYGYTF
TRBJ1-5 TRBV28 TRBD1 . TGTGCCAGCAGTTTGCGGACAGGGTTAGGCAATCAGCCCCAGCATTTT CASSLRTGLGNQPQHF
TRBJ1-2 TRBV7-9 . . TGTGCCAGCAGCTTGTCCGAATCCACTAACTATGGCTACACCTTC CASSLSESTNYGYTF
TRBJ2-2 TRBV7-9 . few TGTGCCAGCATCTCCGGGACGTACACCGGGGAGCTGTTTTTT CASISGTYTGELFF
TRBJ2-3 TRBV5-4 TRBD2 . TGTGCCAGCAGTCGACTTGGGGGGGGTTCCACAGATACGCAGTATTTT CASSRLGGGSTDTQYF
TRBJ1-1 TRBV7-9 . once TGTGCCAGTAGTTGGACCCGGGACATCTGGATGAACACTGAAGCTTTCTTT CASSWTRDIWMNTEAFF
TRBJ2-3 TRBV30 . . TGTGCCTGGGGGGGAGGAGCTGGGGATACGCAGTATTTT CAWGGGAGDTQYF
TRBJ2-7 TRBV6-1 TRBD1 . TGTGCCAGCAGTGAAAGACAGGGGGTTATGAAGAGTAGGCACGAGCAGTACTTC CASSERQGVMKSRHEQYF
TRBJ2-7 TRBV7-6 . . TGTGCCAGCAGCTTAGCGAGTGGGTCCTACGAGCAGTACTTC CASSLASGSYEQYF
TRBJ1-5 TRBV6-1 . . TGTGCCAGCAGTGAAGATCAGCCCCAGCATTTT CASSEDQPQHF
TRBJ2-1 TRBV13 . . TGTGCCAGCAGCGGAACAGGAAGGTCCTACAATGAGCAGTTCTTC CASSGTGRSYNEQFF
TRBJ2-7 TRBV5-6 TRBD1 . TGTGCCAGCAGCGGGACAGGGGGCCACGAGCAGTACTTC CASSGTGGHEQYF
TRBJ1-2 TRBV28 TRBD1 . TGTGCCAGCCAGGGACAGGGATTAGTCGGCTACACCTTC CASQGQGLVGYTF
TRBJ2-1 TRBV29-1 . . TGCAGCGGCTACCGCCCAGGGGATGAGGATGAGCAGTTCTTC CSGYRPGDEDEQFF
TRBJ2-4 TRBV5-1 . . TGCGCCAGCAGCTTGGTGGGAGAGGGCAAAAACATTCAGTACTTC CASSLVGEGKNIQYF
TRBJ1-1 TRBV6-5 . . TGTGCCAGCAGTTACGACAGGTCCACTGAAGCTTTCTTT CASSYDRSTEAFF
TRBJ2-7 TRBV29-1 TRBD2 once TGCAGCGTTGAAGGGCTAGCGGGAGCATACGAGCAGTACTTC CSVEGLAGAYEQYF
TRBJ1-2 TRBV13 . . TGTGCCAGCAGCTTAGGCCCAGGGTGGGACGGCTACACCTTC CASSLGPGWDGYTF
TRBJ2-1 TRBV19 TRBD2 . TGTGCCAGTAGTAAGACTAGCGGGATGTTTATGGATGAGCAGTTCTTC CASSKTSGMFMDEQFF
TRBJ1-5 TRBV7-9 TRBD1 once TGTGCCAGCAGCCCAGGGGGTCAGCCCCAGCATTTT CASSPGGQPQHF
TRBJ2-7 TRBV7-9 . once TGTGCCAGCAGCGACGGGGCCGTGAGCCACGAGCAGTACTTC CASSDGAVSHEQYF
TRBJ1-2 TRBV27 . . TGTGCCAGCAGCCGTGGGGCTAACTATGGCTACACCTTC CASSRGANYGYTF